The present TCR beta chain was sequenced within a study of cytomegalovirus exposure and HLA in healthy donors (dated 2017 in TCRdb). At the level of the whole study: According to a later analysis, one platform produced both the 120 validation repertoires and the 670 or so repertoires of the first cohort. The study combined high-throughput TCR immunosequencing, statistical association of individual TCRs with disease status, and machine learning to predict cytomegalovirus infection status. The study was designed to test whether signatures of past pathogen exposure could be identified by cataloging public T cell receptors. Besides the first cohort of roughly 700 subjects, a separate validation cohort made up of 95 to 150 different subjects was used. The paper's findings and limits, for the study overall: In a later analysis, TCRs clustered in the first cohort were found to also tend to co-occur in the roughly 110 validation repertoires, with 90% to 95% of cluster scores above 0. Three of the identified cytomegalovirus-associated TCR beta chains were confirmed in vitro to be specific for cytomegalovirus antigens. The classifier was reported to diagnose cytomegalovirus status with high specificity and sensitivity in both the original cohort and the validation cohort. All 120 or so repertoires were used to score co-occurrence in the validation cohort in a later analysis, because that analysis had no HLA typing for the cohort. Across donors, most TCR sequences were observed very rarely, whereas some public TCRs were present in many individuals. According to the authors, the approach could potentially be generalized to other disease states and immunological phenotypes. The study listed 164 TCR beta chains as associated with cytomegalovirus.

The library was prepared using the immunoSEQ multiplex PCR assay. Processing in the source paper ran as follows. A statistical classification framework was built to diagnose cytomegalovirus status from the catalog of TCR beta chain sequences. TCRdb obtained this table from immuneACCESS and retained in-frame rearrangements with V and J assigned. These tables miss some clones; where compared with another copy, unresolved V genes account for less than half of the shortfall, and the remainder is unexplained. Clone size and the V and J calls come from that table; the DNA yielded D and trimming. In this sample the table shows roughly 60,000 clones, roughly 95% of which occur a single time. Clones ranked in the top ten supply roughly 6% of the sample. CDR1 and CDR2 are drawn from the germline V gene (reference sequence): MNHNY, SVGAGI. From cysteine to phenylalanine, the CDR3 is 14 amino acids long. Only the CDR3 portion is preserved as DNA: 42 bases, with reading frame beginning at the first base. Relative to germline, V is missing 8 bases and J is missing 4 bases, with 10 bases of the junction outside any gene match.

The donors were included in the validation cohort of roughly 130 subjects, a group kept apart from the roughly 670-subject first cohort. Comments on this clone: Its cognate antigen has yet to be identified. Qualities for individual bases were not recorded, and no much larger clone is one base off.

This clonotype originated in a woman aged 18-30 years in good health and CMV-seropositive. The source material was PBMCs. This sequence uses TRBV6-6 and TRBJ1-2, and TRBD1 matches 7 of the central bases. The CDR3 protein: CASGRDRRSYGYTF. The bases read TGTGCCAGCGGACGGGACAGACGAAGCTATGGCTACACCTTC.